The entry below gives a single TCR beta chain sequence along with its context. The data were produced by immunoSEQ multiplex PCR, yet TCRdb's version contains in-frame clones alone and is incomplete. The sample consists of about 490,000 clones, about 79% of them appearing once. J lost 2 bases, V lost 0 bases, and 10 bases had no gene match. The CDR3 is made up of 19 amino acids. Germline V CDR1 and CDR2: LGHNA, YNFKEQ. The data stem from a study of shared clonotypes between healthy human individuals. The chain carries TRBV4-2 and TRBJ2-1, with TRBD1 matching 10 bases. The sequence was collected from a woman aged 40-49 years in good health. Some clones in this sample may be carry-over from other donors' samples. The sequenced sample consisted of PBMCs. The DNA of the CDR3 is TGTGCCAGCAGCCAAGATGGGGTGTGGGGGACAGGGGCCTACAATGAGCAGTTCTTC. Translated: CASSQDGVWGTGAYNEQFF.